This TCR beta chain was found in a study of T-cell memory formation after mild COVID-19. Trimming stripped 5 bases from V and 10 bases from J, with 15 bases between. Germline V CDR1 and CDR2: ENHRY, SYGVKD. CDR3 length: 13 amino acids. One entry per CDR3 protein results from TCRdb running MiXCR on the 5' RACE reads. The sample shows tens of thousands of distinct CDR3 sequences, less than 9.5% of them seen only once. This chain joins TRBV10-3 and TRBJ2-1, with D perhaps TRBD1 (6 bases). The sequence came from a young man who had mild COVID-19 (a few samples of this study predate the infection). Cell type and time point are not known. Sequenced: PBMCs or a T cell subset sorted from them (not recorded which). DNA for the CDR3: TGTGCCATCAGTCGACAGGAATTCCAAGAGCAGTTCTTC. Protein product: CAISRQEFQEQFF.